This T cell receptor (beta chain) was identified during a study of response to subunit inactivated influenza vaccine. Notes on the study in general: Seasonal influenza vaccination, on each occasion, was suggested by the authors to recruit few new T cells.

CDR3 size: 14 residues. V shed 10 bases and J shed 3 bases, with 15 bases lying between them. Germline values: CDR1 MNHEY, CDR2 SVGEGT. As regards this clonotype: Its antigen is not identified.

TCRdb passed the RT-PCR reads through MiXCR, listing each CDR3 protein once. Of over 150,000 distinct CDR3 sequences detected, 14% appear once; the ten largest clones hold 20% to 30%. This sequence was found in a man aged 50 to 60 who received an inactivated influenza vaccine. Sequencing was performed on CD8+ T cells sorted from PBMCs, taken 5 days after vaccination. The J gene is TRBJ2-2, the V gene TRBV6-2 or TRBV6-3; D remains unclear. The CDR3 sequence: CATGLLGDTGELFF. The CDR3 DNA is TGTGCCACCGGCCTCCTTGGCGACACCGGGGAGCTGTTTTTT.